One sample yielded the 15 T cell receptor beta chains listed below, sequenced in a study of shared clonotypes between healthy human individuals. Data came from immunoSEQ multiplex PCR; TCRdb stores just in-frame clones and leaves some out. The sample shows about 2.3 million clones, under 95% of them seen only once. The sequencing input was naive CD4+ T cells from PBMCs. Subset meaning: CD45RA+ positively selected. Source of these receptors: a man between 18 and 29 years old in good health. Some clones in this sample may be carry-over from other donors' samples.

The chain has TRBV28 and TRBJ1-5; no definite D call. CDR1 is MDHEN and CDR2 is SYDVKM in the germline V gene. V was pared by 8 bases and J by 2 bases, with 16 bases between. The CDR3 length is 15 residues. This CDR3 reads CASGRGFEGNQPQHF. In DNA, the CDR3 is TGTGCCAGCGGTAGAGGGTTTGAGGGCAATCAGCCCCAGCATTTT.

About this clone: This sample also contains other DNA sequences that code for the same CDR3. The rearrangement joins TRBV7-2 to TRBJ1-2, with D perhaps TRBD1 (6 bases). The V gene lost 5 bases and the J gene lost 0 bases, with 10 bases spanning the gap. Germline loops: CDR1 SGHTA, CDR2 FQGNSA. The CDR3 contains 14 residues. The CDR3 nucleotides read TGTGCCAGCAGCCCCCGGACAGCTAACTATGGCTACACCTTC. This translates into CASSPRTANYGYTF.

The chain recombines TRBV28 with TRBJ1-2, with TRBD1 as a possible D gene (5 bases). V lost 5 bases and J 4 bases, leaving 17 bases between the germline ends. Per germline, CDR1 MDHEN and CDR2 SYDVKM. The CDR3 spans 15 residues. The CDR3 DNA sequence: TGTGCCAGCAGTCTCTCCGGGGGACTGTTCTATGGCTACACCTTC. Protein product: CASSLSGGLFYGYTF.

The V gene is TRBV6-1, the J gene TRBJ1-5; TRBD1 matches 8 bases. Germline V lookup: CDR1 MNHNS, CDR2 SASEGT. Trimming at V came to 4 bases and at J to 8 bases, leaving 10 bases not matched to a gene. CDR3 size: 15 residues. The CDR3 DNA reads TGTGCCAGCAGTGTTCTTTCAGGGGGCGAGGAGCCCCAGCATTTT. Translating gives CASSVLSGGEEPQHF.

The chain uses TRBV29-1 and TRBJ2-5; D is unresolved. TRBJ2-7 explains the end of the DNA better; the J call may be wrong. Germline V CDR1 and CDR2: SQVTM, ANQGSEA. CDR3 length: 8 amino acids. The DNA of the CDR3 is TGCAGCGTTGGCGAGCAGTACTTC. Amino acids: CSVGEQYF.

The rearrangement links TRBV15 to TRBJ2-5; D is possibly TRBD1 (5 bases). Germline-derived CDR1 and CDR2 are LNHNV and YYDKDF (reference sequence). The CDR3 extends over 14 amino acids. V lost 5 bases, J lost 5 bases, and 15 bases lay in between. The CDR3 loop is CATSPELGRETQYF. CDR3 bases: TGTGCCACCAGCCCCGAATTGGGGCGGGAGACCCAGTACTTC.

This chain uses TRBV19 with TRBJ2-7; a possible D gene is TRBD1 (6 bases). V lost 5 bases, J lost 4 bases, and 18 bases lay in between. The CDR3 spans 15 residues. CDR1 and CDR2 (germline): LNHDA, SQIVND (reference sequence). The CDR3 DNA follows: TGTGCCAGTAGTCCGACAGGACCCCCAAGTTACGAGCAGTACTTC. This translates into CASSPTGPPSYEQYF.

The V and J genes are TRBV29-1 and TRBJ1-1, with TRBD1 matching 9 bases. V trimming: 6 bases; J trimming: 4 bases; junction bases outside the gene matches: 12. The CDR3 is 15 amino acids. The germline gives CDR1 SQVTM, CDR2 ANQGSEA. CDR3 sequence reads: CSVGQGYFGSTEAFF. The DNA for the CDR3 is TGCAGCGTCGGACAGGGGTACTTCGGAAGCACTGAAGCTTTCTTT.

This sequence joins TRBV18 and TRBJ2-2; 8 positions agree with TRBD2. Per the germline V gene, CDR1 is KGHSH and CDR2 is LQKENI. V lost 3 bases and J lost 6; bases outside the gene matches: 9. The CDR3 runs 16 residues. The CDR3 reads CASSPPGLGASGELFF. As DNA, the CDR3 is TGTGCCAGCTCACCCCCGGGACTAGGAGCGTCCGGGGAGCTGTTTTTT.

The genes are TRBV6-1 and TRBJ1-5; no definite D call. V was cut by 2 bases and J by 3 bases, with 8 bases left in between. CDR3 length: 14 residues. In germline, CDR1 is MNHNS, CDR2 SASEGT. CDR3 protein: CASSETWFNQPQHF. The CDR3 DNA reads as TGTGCCAGCAGTGAAACTTGGTTCAATCAGCCCCAGCATTTT.

The chain has TRBV2 and TRBJ1-3; D gene uncertain. The CDR3 contains 16 residues. The V end lost 2 bases, the J end lost 3 bases, and 14 bases lay between the germline ends. CDR1 SNHLY and CDR2 FYNNEI come from the germline V gene. CDR3 sequence: CASSERDLGGGNTIYF. The CDR3 nucleotides read TGTGCCAGCAGTGAACGTGACTTAGGCGGTGGAAACACCATATATTTT.

V is TRBV10-3 and J is TRBJ2-1; 8 positions agree with TRBD1. The CDR3 extends over 14 amino acids. V gave up 10 bases and J gave up 0 bases; unmatched junction bases: 5. Germline-derived CDR1 and CDR2 are ENHRY and SYGVKD. The CDR3 protein is CATGQGSSYNEQFF. CDR3 bases: TGTGCCACCGGACAGGGTAGCTCCTACAATGAGCAGTTCTTC.

V usage is TRBV29-1 and J usage is TRBJ2-5; D is possibly TRBD2 (6 bases). This CDR3 region has 15 residues. Per the germline V gene, CDR1 is SQVTM and CDR2 is ANQGSEA. V shed 4 bases and J shed 11 bases, with 26 bases lying between them. The CDR3 bases are TGCAGCGTTGCCCCCCGGGCGGGGATACCGGGAGAGCAGTACTTC. Its protein is CSVAPRAGIPGEQYF. Drawing the rest from reference TRBV29-1 and TRBJ2-5, the complete variable domain is SAVISQKPSRDICQRGTSLTIQCQVDSQVTMMFWYRQQPGQSLTLIATANQGSEATYESGFVIDKFPISRPNLTFSTLTVSNMSPEDSSIYLCSVAPRAGIPGEQYFGPGTRLLVL.

The chain recombines TRBV7-8 with TRBJ2-1; 12 bases agree with TRBD2. The V gene end was trimmed by 8 bases and the J gene end by 0 bases; junction bases not matched to a gene: 11. The V gene's germline CDR1 is SGHVS and CDR2 FQNEAQ. This CDR3 is 18 amino acids long. In DNA form, the CDR3 reads TGTGCCAGCCTAGACCTAGCGGGAGGGCGGAGCTCCTACAATGAGCAGTTCTTC. Its translation: CASLDLAGGRSSYNEQFF. Full variable domain (rest looked up from reference TRBV7-8 and TRBJ2-1): GAGVSQSPRYKVAKRGQDVALRCDPISGHVSLFWYQQALGQGPEFLTYFQNEAQLDKSGLPSDRFFAERPEGSVSTLKIQRTQQEDSAVYLCASLDLAGGRSSYNEQFFGPGTRLTVL.

The chain is built from TRBV4-1 and TRBJ1-6, with TRBD1 as a possible D gene (6 bases). The germline gives CDR1 MGHRA, CDR2 YSYEKL. This CDR3 comprises 17 residues. The V end lost 4 bases, the J end lost 7 bases, and 20 bases lay between the germline ends. CDR3 nucleotides: TGCGCCAGCAGCCTCATACGGCAGGGGCCACTCAATTCACCCCTCCACTTT. Protein: CASSLIRQGPLNSPLHF.